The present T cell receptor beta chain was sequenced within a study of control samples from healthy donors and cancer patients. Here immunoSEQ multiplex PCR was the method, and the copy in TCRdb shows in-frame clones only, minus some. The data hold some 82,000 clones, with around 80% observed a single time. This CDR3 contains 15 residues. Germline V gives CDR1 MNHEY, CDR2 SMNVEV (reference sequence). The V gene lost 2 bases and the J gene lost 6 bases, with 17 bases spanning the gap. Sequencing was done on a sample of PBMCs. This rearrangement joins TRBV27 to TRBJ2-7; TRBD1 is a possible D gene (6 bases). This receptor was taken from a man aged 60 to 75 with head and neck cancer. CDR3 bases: TGTGCCAGCAGTTTACGAGGGGGAGTTCCCTCCGAGCAGTACTTC. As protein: CASSLRGGVPSEQYF.